What follows are 32 T cell receptor beta chains derived from one specimen sequenced in a study of T cell responses to AZD1222 COVID-19 vaccine. The table came from immunoSEQ multiplex PCR; TCRdb's copy has only in-frame clones and leaves some out. The table includes 54,000 or so clones, about 85% detected once. Sequenced material: peripheral blood, taken on day 0 of AZD1222 vaccination. The receptors were sampled from an adult in good health.

The chain combines TRBV3-1 (or the pseudogene TRBV3-2) with TRBJ1-1; no clear D. The V gene lost 0 bases and the J gene lost 7 bases, with 9 bases spanning the gap. There are 13 residues in the CDR3. Germline V gene data show CDR1 as LGHDT and CDR2 as YNNKEL (reference sequence). The CDR3 region is CASSQDSWVEAFF. CDR3 bases: TGTGCCAGCAGCCAAGATTCTTGGGTTGAAGCTTTCTTT.

This rearrangement joins TRBV19 to TRBJ1-1; the D gene is possibly TRBD1 (5 bases). V lost 0 bases, J lost 6 bases, and 14 bases lay in between. Germline CDR1 LNHDA, CDR2 SQIVND (reference sequence). There are 15 residues in the CDR3. The CDR3 nucleotides are TGTGCCAGTAGTATAGATCTTGGGGGGAGCGCTGAAGCTTTCTTT. Its protein product is CASSIDLGGSAEAFF.

CDR3 protein: CASSLRDTEQFF. As DNA, the CDR3 is TGTGCCAGCAGTTTACGAGACACTGAGCAGTTCTTC. J is TRBJ2-1 and V is TRBV28; no firm D call. The CDR3 consists of 12 residues. Germline V gene sequence: CDR1 MDHEN, CDR2 SYDVKM. The V and J ends lost 2 bases and 9 bases respectively, with 8 bases between them. Looking up the rest from reference TRBV28 and TRBJ2-1 gives the full variable domain: DVKVTQSSRYLVKRTGEKVFLECVQDMDHENMFWYRQDPGLGLRLIYFSYDVKMKEKGDIPEGYSVSREKKERFSLILESASTNQTSMYLCASSLRDTEQFFGPGTRLTVL.

The chain combines TRBV30 with TRBJ1-1, with TRBD1 matching 7 bases. The V gene's germline CDR1 is GTSNPN and CDR2 SVGIG (reference sequence). V lost 5 bases, J lost 1 base, and 10 bases stayed unmatched. The CDR3 runs to 15 residues. CDR3 DNA: TGTGCCTGGGGGGTCAGGGGGGTGGCGAACACTGAAGCTTTCTTT. It yields the protein CAWGVRGVANTEAFF.

The rearrangement uses TRBV19 and TRBJ2-3, with D unclear. V lost 1 base and J 6 bases, leaving 11 bases between the germline ends. CDR1 LNHDA and CDR2 SQIVND come from the germline V gene (reference sequence). CDR3 length: 14 residues. The CDR3 DNA sequence: TGTGCCAGTAGTATAGGCTCGACCTCGGATACGCAGTATTTT. Translated: CASSIGSTSDTQYF.

The chain combines TRBV5-4 with TRBJ1-3; 7 nucleotides match TRBD1. The germline gives CDR1 SGHNT, CDR2 YYREEE (reference sequence). V was clipped by 0 bases and J by 0 bases; unmatched bases: 12. CDR3 length equals 19 residues. For the CDR3, the DNA is TGTGCCAGCAGCTTGGCCGACGGGCAGGGGGTTGGCTCTGGAAACACCATATATTTT. It translates to CASSLADGQGVGSGNTIYF.

This chain joins TRBV11-2 and TRBJ1-2; TRBD1 aligns across 7 bases. V trimming: 5 bases; J trimming: 3 bases; junction bases outside the gene matches: 9. Germline values: CDR1 SGHAT, CDR2 FQNNGV. This CDR3 is built from 15 residues. CDR3 region: CASSQNRGVYYGYTF. In DNA, the CDR3 is TGTGCCAGCAGCCAGAACAGGGGAGTGTACTATGGCTACACCTTC.

This chain links TRBV6-2 or TRBV6-3 with TRBJ1-5, with TRBD1 matching 10 bases. V lost 2 bases to trimming and J lost 2 bases; unmatched junction nucleotides: 9. Germline CDR1 and CDR2: MNHEY and SVGEGT. There are 18 residues in the CDR3. CDR3 in amino acids: CASSYNDRGRAGNQPQHF. The CDR3 nucleotides read TGTGCCAGCAGTTACAACGACAGGGGGCGCGCCGGCAATCAGCCCCAGCATTTT.

This clone has just a few counts. The rearrangement links TRBV30 to TRBJ1-2; D might be TRBD1 (6 bases). Looked up from germline, CDR1 is GTSNPN and CDR2 is SVGIG (reference sequence). This CDR3 is built from 14 residues. V was cut by 0 bases and J by 5 bases, with 13 bases left in between. The CDR3 bases are TGTGCCTGGAGTGTATTGGGGGGCGGGTATGGCTACACCTTC. Its translation: CAWSVLGGGYGYTF.

In its sample, this clone was seen once. The chain is built from TRBV6-1 and TRBJ2-7, with 8 bases that match TRBD2. The CDR3 covers 17 residues. Germline V gene data show CDR1 as MNHNS and CDR2 as SASEGT. Losses at the gene ends were 3 bases for V and 7 bases for J; bases not matched to a gene: 17. Here the CDR3 reads CASSDSRRLALSGEQYF. CDR3 nucleotide sequence: TGTGCCAGCAGTGATTCCAGGCGACTAGCGCTGTCGGGTGAGCAGTACTTC.

V gene TRBV5-1 combines with J gene TRBJ1-2; D might be TRBD1 (6 bases). The V and J ends lost 3 bases and 5 bases respectively, with 14 bases between them. There are 14 residues in the CDR3. In germline, CDR1 is SGHRS, CDR2 YFSETQ. CDR3 sequence reads: CASSSGTSGYGYTF. CDR3 DNA: TGCGCCAGCAGCTCAGGGACAAGTGGTTATGGCTACACCTTC.

Only a few counts were recorded for this clone. This chain uses TRBV27 with TRBJ2-1, with a tentative D call TRBD2 (7 bases). The V gene lost 1 base and the J gene lost 6 bases, with 16 bases spanning the gap. CDR1 MNHEY and CDR2 SMNVEV come from the germline V gene (reference sequence). The CDR3 contains 16 residues. The DNA of the CDR3 is TGTGCCAGCAGTTTATATCCCGGGGGGCGCCCCAATGAGCAGTTCTTC. This sequence encodes CASSLYPGGRPNEQFF.

The V call is TRBV6-5, the J call TRBJ1-5, with D unresolved. CDR3 size: 14 residues. Trimming cost V 2 bases and J 6 bases, with 11 bases left between them. Germline CDR1 and CDR2: MNHEY and SVGAGI. The CDR3 DNA sequence: TGTGCCAGCAGTTACGTGTCCACGACTCAGCCCCAGCATTTT. Translation gives CASSYVSTTQPQHF.

The chain is built from TRBV12-3 or TRBV12-4 and TRBJ2-5; 8 nucleotides agree with TRBD1. After removal of 5 bases from V and 5 bases from J, the junction contained 4 bases not matched to a gene. This CDR3 has 13 residues. The CDR3 DNA sequence: TGTGCCAGCAGTAGGACAGGGACTGAGACCCAGTACTTC. Amino acids: CASSRTGTETQYF.

The gene calls are TRBV29-1 and TRBJ2-1; possible D gene TRBD1, 5 bases. CDR3 size: 13 residues. Trimming removed 3 bases at V and 7 bases at J, with 13 bases between. Germline lookup yields CDR1 SQVTM and CDR2 ANQGSEA. CDR3 protein: CSVDQGPSNEQFF. The DNA for the CDR3 is TGCAGCGTTGACCAGGGTCCCTCGAATGAGCAGTTCTTC.

This chain uses TRBV11-2 with TRBJ2-1; TRBD2 agrees at 10 bases. This CDR3 spans 17 amino acids. In germline, CDR1 is SGHAT, CDR2 FQNNGV. Trimming at V came to 5 bases and at J to 4 bases, leaving 11 bases not matched to a gene. CDR3: CASSPSPLAGVYNEQFF. In DNA, the CDR3 is TGTGCCAGCAGCCCTAGCCCTCTAGCGGGGGTTTACAATGAGCAGTTCTTC.

The chain carries TRBV14 and TRBJ1-4, with D tentatively TRBD1 (6 bases). The V and J ends lost 1 base and 8 bases respectively, with 17 bases between them. The germline CDR1 and CDR2 sequences are SGHDN and FVKESK. The CDR3 sequence is 16 residues long. The CDR3 here is CASSQAPQGRAEKLFF. CDR3 sequence (DNA): TGTGCCAGCAGCCAAGCTCCCCAGGGGAGGGCGGAAAAACTGTTTTTT.

The J gene is TRBJ2-7, the V gene TRBV25-1, with 14 bases matching TRBD2. V dropped 6 bases and J dropped 5; count of bases not matched to a gene: 6. Germline lookup yields CDR1 MGHDK and CDR2 SYGVNS. CDR3 length equals 15 residues. The DNA for the CDR3 is TGTGCCAGCAGCCTGGGACTAGCGGGGGAGGACGAGCAGTACTTC. The encoded protein is CASSLGLAGEDEQYF.

The chain joins TRBV28 to TRBJ1-5, with a possible D match to TRBD1 (6 bases). Trimming removed 6 bases from V and 7 bases from J, with 16 bases in between. CDR1 and CDR2 (germline): MDHEN, SYDVKM. This CDR3 spans 14 amino acids. The CDR3 reads CASRGGGSGQPQHF. The CDR3, as DNA: TGTGCCAGCAGAGGGGGGGGATCCGGACAGCCCCAGCATTTT.

The rearrangement links TRBV7-9 to TRBJ2-7, with no clear D. V lost 2 bases to trimming and J lost 6 bases, with 8 bases between them. The CDR3 spans 12 residues. Germline loops: CDR1 SEHNR, CDR2 FQNEAQ (reference sequence). CDR3 amino acids: CASSLSRIEQYF. The CDR3 DNA follows: TGTGCCAGCAGCTTAAGTCGGATCGAGCAGTACTTC.

The rearrangement joins TRBV7-2 to TRBJ2-3; tentatively, D is TRBD1 or TRBD2 (5 bases each). Germline values: CDR1 SGHTA, CDR2 FQGNSA. The CDR3 loop spans 15 amino acids. Trimming cost V 6 bases and J 2 bases, with 15 bases left between them. The chain's CDR3 is CASRRTGTYTDTQYF. CDR3 bases: TGTGCCAGCAGGCGGACGGGGACCTACACAGATACGCAGTATTTT.

A few counts support this clone. The chain has TRBV12-5 and TRBJ2-7, with D unclear. The V gene's germline CDR1 is LGHNT and CDR2 FRNRAP. Trimming shortened V by 4 bases and J by 3 bases, and 4 bases separated the two germline ends. CDR3 length: 11 residues. The CDR3 DNA reads TGTGCTAGTGGTTACGGCTACGAGCAGTACTTC. Translated: CASGYGYEQYF.

The chain combines TRBV19 with TRBJ2-7; TRBD1 matches at 8 bases. This CDR3 has 14 residues. J was trimmed by 2 bases and V by 4 bases; bases with no gene match: 4. Germline CDR1 and CDR2: LNHDA and SQIVND (reference sequence). The DNA for the CDR3 is TGTGCCAGTAGTAGGGGACAGGATACCTACGAGCAGTACTTC. Translation gives CASSRGQDTYEQYF.

The rearrangement links TRBV18 to TRBJ2-6; possibly TRBD1 for D (6 bases). In germline, CDR1 is KGHSH, CDR2 LQKENI. V lost 3 bases and J 6 bases, leaving 15 bases between the germline ends. This CDR3 is built from 16 residues. The CDR3 DNA reads as TGTGCCAGCTCACCGATACAGGGCGCGGTGGCCAACGTCCTGACTTTC. Its protein product is CASSPIQGAVANVLTF. The full variable domain, with the rest looked up from reference TRBV18 and TRBJ2-6, is NAGVMQNPRHLVRRRGQEARLRCSPMKGHSHVYWYRQLPEEGLKFMVYLQKENIIDESGMPKERFSAEFPKEGPSILRIQQVVRGDSAAYFCASSPIQGAVANVLTFGAGSRLTVL.

J is TRBJ2-5 and V is TRBV20-1; 7 bases agree with TRBD1. V dropped 6 bases and J dropped 4; count of bases not matched to a gene: 2. Germline V gene sequence: CDR1 DFQATT, CDR2 SNEGSKA (reference sequence). CDR3 length: 11 residues. CDR3 coding DNA: TGCAGTGCCGCAGGGGGAGAGACCCAGTACTTC. Amino acids: CSAAGGETQYF.

The chain links TRBV9 to TRBJ1-4; maybe TRBD1 (5 bases). Per germline, CDR1 SGDLS and CDR2 YYNGEE. The CDR3 spans 16 residues. Deletions cut 0 bases from V and 4 bases from J, with 13 bases between. The CDR3 DNA sequence: TGTGCCAGCAGCGTAGGGGAGGGACTCTTTAATGAAAAACTGTTTTTT. The encoded protein is CASSVGEGLFNEKLFF.

The chain links TRBV7-2 to TRBJ1-5; D possibly corresponds to TRBD1 (6 bases). Deletions cut 1 base from V and 0 bases from J, with 13 bases between. The CDR3 runs to 17 residues. CDR1 SGHTA and CDR2 FQGNSA come from the germline V gene. CDR3 in DNA: TGTGCCAGCAGCTTAGTTGGGGGGGGGCATAGCAATCAGCCCCAGCATTTT. It yields the protein CASSLVGGGHSNQPQHF.

The chain carries TRBV11-2 and TRBJ1-1; D is unclear. CDR3 size: 12 residues. Trimming cost V 1 base and J 4 bases, with 4 bases left between them. Germline V gene lookup returns CDR1 SGHAT and CDR2 FQNNGV. The CDR3 DNA reads TGTGCCAGCAGCTTAGGCATCACTGAAGCTTTCTTT. Residues: CASSLGITEAFF.

DNA of the CDR3: TGTGCCAGCAGCTTAGTCGGGTCAACTAATGAAAAACTGTTTTTT. It encodes CASSLVGSTNEKLFF. The V gene is TRBV7-9, the J gene TRBJ1-4; unclear D gene. V lost 1 base, J lost 0 bases, and 6 bases lay in between. The CDR3 sequence is 15 residues long. The germline CDR1 and CDR2 sequences are SEHNR and FQNEAQ (reference sequence).

V gene TRBV19 combines with J gene TRBJ1-2, with a tentative D call TRBD1 (5 bases). The CDR3 runs 14 residues. Germline V CDR1 and CDR2: LNHDA, SQIVND (reference sequence). Deletions cut 7 bases from V and 7 bases from J, with 19 bases between. CDR3 region: CASTTVPSVGGYTF. The CDR3 region has the DNA TGTGCCAGTACGACAGTCCCCAGTGTAGGTGGCTACACCTTC. Full variable domain (outside the CDR3, taken from reference TRBV19 and TRBJ1-2): DGGITQSPKYLFRKEGQNVTLSCEQNLNHDAMYWYRQDPGQGLRLIYYSQIVNDFQKGDIAEGYSVSREKKESFPLTVTSAQKNPTAFYLCASTTVPSVGGYTFGSGTRLTVV.

This clone was observed a single time. CDR3 bases: TGTGCCAGCAGGCGGGGGCCAAATTCACCCCTCCACTTT. Its protein product is CASRRGPNSPLHF. The chain employs TRBV6-5 and TRBJ1-6; D might be TRBD1 (6 bases). The V and J ends lost 6 bases and 7 bases respectively, with 10 bases between them. Germline CDR1 reads MNHEY; CDR2 reads SVGAGI. This CDR3 region has 13 residues.

CDR3 sequence reads: CASSSRWGYTF. The CDR3 nucleotides read TGTGCCAGCAGCTCCAGGTGGGGCTACACCTTC. The chain links TRBV9 to TRBJ1-2; D remains ambiguous. The germline V gene has CDR1 SGDLS and CDR2 YYNGEE. Deletions cut 4 bases from V and 8 bases from J, with 9 bases between. This CDR3 is 11 amino acids long.